Reported below is one T cell receptor beta chain. The data stem from a study of blood T cell repertoires in COVID-19. Study-wide background: Collection of acute and convalescent COVID-19 samples took place in the United States, Italy and Spain. PBMCs, B-cell-depleted T cells, or T cells were the source of the cDNA or gDNA that made up the material.

Seattle enrolled patients during active infection and tracked them longitudinally. In germline, CDR1 is SEHNR, CDR2 FQNEAQ (reference sequence). The CDR3 extends over 18 amino acids. Trimming removed 2 bases at V and 4 bases at J, with 20 bases between. Original processing methods: Amplification from reference gene primers served as the basis for estimated nucleated cell counts. Libraries were prepared by immunoSEQ multiplex PCR; TCRdb keeps only in-frame clonotypes and omits some of them. V, J and clone size reflect that table, while D and trimming were determined from the DNA. The sample comprises 190,000 or so clones, approximately 78% of which are singletons, and about an eighth rests with the top ten.

Input material: peripheral blood. V gene TRBV7-9 combines with J gene TRBJ1-4; D remains unclear. The sequence derives from a woman over 75 with COVID-19, enrolled during active disease. As DNA, the CDR3 is TGTGCCAGCAGCTTAAAATTCTCTGCGGGGATCCTTAATGAAAAACTGTTTTTT. Its protein is CASSLKFSAGILNEKLFF.